This T cell receptor beta chain was retrieved from a study of shared clonotypes between healthy human individuals. CDR1 LGHNA and CDR2 YSLEER come from the germline V gene. V lost 0 bases and J 5 bases, leaving 10 bases between the germline ends. The CDR3 runs 14 residues. Here immunoSEQ multiplex PCR was the method, and the copy in TCRdb shows in-frame clones only, minus some. In the table there are approximately 2,000,000 clones, approximately 92% of which are singletons. Concerning this clone itself: Its cognate antigen is unknown.

Naive CD8 populations comprised CD45RO-negative cells positively selected for CCR7, excluding terminally differentiated effector memory CD45RA+ cells. Study findings and constraints: Relative to memory subsets, naive subsets generally showed larger estimated richness. Genetic and exposure-history diversity was limited by the few donors.

The gene calls are TRBV4-3 and TRBJ1-1; D not resolved. Sequencing used naive CD8+ T cells from PBMCs. This clonotype was sampled from a man aged 18 to 30 in good health. Some clones in this sample may be carry-over from other donors' samples. The CDR3, as DNA: TGCGCCAGCAGCCAAGATCTTGACGGAACTGAAGCTTTCTTT. Its translation: CASSQDLDGTEAFF.